The 23 T cell receptor beta chains below come from one sample, sequenced in a study of T cells in Graves' hyperthyroidism and ophthalmopathy. RNA transcripts yielded amplified TCR beta CDR3 regions. TCR CDR3 regions were first amplified by RT-PCR with HTBI primers. TCRdb analysed the multiplex PCR reads with MiXCR anew, one entry per CDR3 protein. Of approximately 630,000 distinct CDR3 sequences in the sample, 15% to 20% were seen once. Sequenced material: blood. The receptors come from a woman between 25 and 40 years old with Graves' hyperthyroidism.

The rearrangement joins TRBV5-1 to TRBJ2-7; weak D call: TRBD2 (5 bases). Germline V CDR1 and CDR2: SGHRS, YFSETQ. Trimming stripped 9 bases from V and 3 bases from J, with 16 bases between. CDR3 length equals 13 residues. In DNA, the CDR3 is TGCGCCACCTCGAGAGGACTGGGCTACGAGCAGTACTTC. Translating it yields CATSRGLGYEQYF. Complete variable domain (other parts from reference TRBV5-1 and TRBJ2-7): KAGVTQTPRYLIKTRGQQVTLSCSPISGHRSVSWYQQTPGQGLQFLFEYFSETQRNKGNFPGRFSGRQFSNSRSEMNVSTLELGDSALYLCATSRGLGYEQYFGPGTRLTVT.

On this clonotype: A read error may be the cause here, since a much bigger clone is one base away. The V call is TRBV3-1, the J call TRBJ2-1; weak D call: TRBD2 (5 bases). This CDR3 spans 16 amino acids. Germline CDR1 and CDR2: LGHDT and YNNKEL (reference sequence). CDR3 sequence reads: CASSPLDWYSYNEQLF. CDR3 nucleotide sequence: TGTGCCAGCAGCCCCCTGGACTGGTACTCCTACAATGAGCAGCTCTTC.

V is TRBV9 and J is TRBJ2-5; tentatively, D is TRBD1 (6 bases). Germline CDR1 reads SGDLS; CDR2 reads YYNGEE. V was shortened by 0 bases and J by 8 bases, with 14 bases between the two germline ends. The CDR3 totals 14 residues. In DNA, the CDR3 is TGTGCCAGCAGCGTAGAGGGGGTAAAGGGAACCCAGTACTTC. It yields the protein CASSVEGVKGTQYF. The full variable domain, its missing parts supplied by reference TRBV9 and TRBJ2-5, is DSGVTQTPKHLITATGQRVTLRCSPRSGDLSVYWYQQSLDQGLQFLIQYYNGEERAKGNILERFSAQQFPDLHSELNLSSLELGDSALYFCASSVEGVKGTQYFGPGTRLLVL.

This clonotype was seen many times. This chain connects TRBV2 to TRBJ2-7, with 7 positions matching TRBD1. Germline CDR1 SNHLY, CDR2 FYNNEI. Trimming removed 8 bases from V and 0 bases from J; junction bases left unmatched: 7. The CDR3 is 14 amino acids. The CDR3 DNA is TGTGCCAGCGGTGGACAGGCCCTCTCCTACGAGCAGTACTTC. Protein sequence: CASGGQALSYEQYF.

CDR3 loop: CASSLGGGPGEQYF. The CDR3 nucleotides are TGCGCCAGCAGCTTGGGAGGGGGACCTGGAGAGCAGTACTTC. This sequence joins TRBV5-1 and TRBJ2-7; D might be TRBD1 (6 bases). The CDR3 runs to 14 residues. V dropped 0 bases and J dropped 7 bases, with 14 bases sitting between them. Germline assignment: CDR1 SGHRS and CDR2 YFSETQ.

This clonotype has a handful of counts. J is TRBJ1-1 and V is TRBV18; 8 nucleotides agree with TRBD1. CDR3 size: 16 residues. CDR1 KGHSH and CDR2 LQKENI come from the germline V gene. Trimming removed 6 bases from V and 0 bases from J; junction bases left unmatched: 9. The CDR3 sequence: CASSYRTGRLNTEAFF. CDR3 coding DNA: TGTGCCAGCTCTTATCGGACAGGGCGCTTGAACACTGAAGCTTTCTTT.

The rearrangement joins TRBV12-5 to TRBJ1-5; D might be TRBD1 (5 bases). Germline CDR1 and CDR2: LGHNT and FRNRAP. V was trimmed by 0 bases and J by 0 bases, leaving 15 bases between them. The CDR3 loop spans 18 amino acids. The CDR3 loop reads CASGLVYWDLVSNQPQHF. The CDR3 nucleotides are TGTGCTAGTGGTTTGGTATATTGGGACCTTGTTAGCAATCAGCCCCAGCATTTT.

Many counts were recorded for this clonotype. This chain links TRBV28 with TRBJ1-2, with D maybe TRBD1 (5 bases). This CDR3 spans 13 amino acids. The V gene lost 4 bases and the J gene lost 6 bases, with 12 bases spanning the gap. Per germline, CDR1 MDHEN and CDR2 SYDVKM. CDR3 bases: TGTGCCAGCAGTTCGTGGCAGGGTGATGGCTACACCTTC. Its protein is CASSSWQGDGYTF.

This clonotype was recorded at least ten times. The rearrangement joins TRBV7-8 to TRBJ2-7; D gene uncertain. The length of the CDR3 is 16 residues. Trimming took 1 base from V and 0 from J, leaving 13 bases between them. Germline loops: CDR1 SGHVS, CDR2 FQNEAQ. The CDR3 DNA is TGTGCCAGCAGCTTAGAATCGGGTGTAAGCTCCTACGAGCAGTACTTC. This gives the protein CASSLESGVSSYEQYF.

In its sample, this clonotype was seen many times. V and J are TRBV6-2 or TRBV6-3 and TRBJ2-7, with 8 positions matching TRBD1. Germline CDR1 MNHEY, CDR2 SVGEGT. The CDR3 covers 14 residues. The junction had 10 bases not matched to a gene; V was cut back by 7 bases and J by 5 bases. This CDR3 is CASTHTPDRDEQYF. The CDR3 DNA reads as TGTGCCAGCACCCACACACCGGACAGGGACGAGCAGTACTTC.

In its sample, this clonotype was seen many times. The chain employs TRBV2 and TRBJ2-7; D call uncertain. This CDR3 contains 12 residues. V lost 6 bases and J lost 4, with 10 bases in between. Germline V gene data show CDR1 as SNHLY and CDR2 as FYNNEI. The CDR3 DNA reads as TGTGCCAGCAGGTCGCGAAATTACGAGCAGTACTTC. This encodes CASRSRNYEQYF.

This clonotype has only one observation. V and J are TRBV30 and TRBJ2-3; D is unresolved. The CDR3 contains 13 residues. CDR1 and CDR2 (germline): GTSNPN, SVGIG (reference sequence). V was pared by 2 bases and J by 5 bases, with 11 bases between. DNA for the CDR3: TGTGCCTGGAGTTCCGAGTTGGTAGATACGCAGTATTTT. Its protein is CAWSSELVDTQYF.

This clonotype has at least ten counts. The chain is built from TRBV11-1 and TRBJ1-1; D remains ambiguous. The CDR3 covers 14 residues. CDR1 is SGHAT and CDR2 is FQDESV in the germline V gene (reference sequence). Trimming took off 5 bases at V and 1 base at J, with 11 bases between the two ends. The CDR3 sequence is CASSPITENTEAFF. The CDR3 DNA is TGTGCCAGCAGCCCTATAACGGAGAACACTGAAGCTTTCTTT.

This clonotype was observed many times. Here the CDR3 reads CASSNSWGEQYF. For the CDR3, the DNA is TGTGCCAGCAGTAACAGTTGGGGGGAGCAGTACTTC. The chain has TRBV28 and TRBJ2-7, with D possibly being TRBD1 or TRBD2 (5 bases each). The CDR3 loop spans 12 amino acids. V lost 5 bases and J 7 bases, leaving 12 bases between the germline ends. Per the germline V gene, CDR1 is MDHEN and CDR2 is SYDVKM. Combining the CDR3 with reference TRBV28 and TRBJ2-7 gives the whole variable domain DVKVTQSSRYLVKRTGEKVFLECVQDMDHENMFWYRQDPGLGLRLIYFSYDVKMKEKGDIPEGYSVSREKKERFSLILESASTNQTSMYLCASSNSWGEQYFGPGTRLTVT.

J is TRBJ2-5 and V is TRBV14, with 9 positions matching TRBD1. Looked up from germline, CDR1 is SGHDN and CDR2 is FVKESK. With 3 bases clipped from V and 5 bases from J, the junction kept 7 bases outside the gene matches. The CDR3 has 15 residues. CDR3 amino acids: CASSHYTGQGETQYF. The CDR3, as DNA: TGTGCCAGCAGCCACTATACCGGACAGGGGGAGACCCAGTACTTC.

This clonotype occurred a few times. The chain uses TRBV4-1 and TRBJ2-7; 10 bases map to TRBD1. Germline CDR1 is MGHRA and CDR2 is YSYEKL. The V and J ends lost 4 bases and 2 bases, in that order; junction bases with no gene match: 14. There are 18 residues in the CDR3. The CDR3 reads CASSPYGGLGQGTYEQYF. The CDR3 region has the DNA TGCGCCAGCAGCCCATACGGGGGGCTGGGACAGGGGACCTACGAGCAGTACTTC.

This clonotype appeared a few times. The chain carries TRBV4-2 and TRBJ1-1, with D perhaps TRBD1 (5 bases). V was cut by 4 bases and J by 2 bases, with 14 bases left in between. There are 15 residues in the CDR3. CDR1 is LGHNA, CDR2 YNFKEQ, per germline. The DNA for the CDR3 is TGTGCCAGCAGCCTGGGGACGGGGACTAACACTGAAGCTTTCTTT. The encoded protein is CASSLGTGTNTEAFF.

This clonotype was counted many times. The chain has TRBV2 and TRBJ2-2; no reliable D call. Germline V lookup: CDR1 SNHLY, CDR2 FYNNEI. This CDR3 region has 12 residues. V lost 1 base, J lost 3 bases, and 0 bases lay in between. CDR3 nucleotides: TGTGCCAGCAGTGAAGACACCGGGGAGCTGTTTTTT. Its translation: CASSEDTGELFF.

The chain carries TRBV18 and TRBJ1-6, with D possibly being TRBD1 (5 bases). The CDR3 contains 14 residues. V gave up 3 bases and J gave up 8 bases, with 11 bases separating them. In germline, CDR1 is KGHSH, CDR2 LQKENI. Here the CDR3 DNA reads TGTGCCAGCTCACCTGGGGGAATGGATTCACCCCTCCACTTT. Translated, it gives CASSPGGMDSPLHF.

V gene TRBV6-4 combines with J gene TRBJ1-6; D is uncertain. Trimming removed 8 bases at V and 10 bases at J, with 9 bases between. Germline CDR1 is MRHNA and CDR2 is SNTAGT. This CDR3 contains 11 residues. The CDR3 loop is CASPLGSPLHF. The CDR3, as DNA: TGTGCCAGCCCTCTTGGCTCACCCCTCCACTTT.

This clonotype appeared many times. The rearrangement joins TRBV28 to TRBJ2-7, with D possibly matching TRBD2 (6 bases). V gave up 3 bases and J gave up 2 bases, with 11 bases separating them. CDR1 is MDHEN and CDR2 is SYDVKM in the germline V gene. The length of the CDR3 is 14 residues. DNA of the CDR3: TGTGCCAGCAGTTTGGAGGGAACACCCTACGAGCAGTACTTC. This codes for CASSLEGTPYEQYF.

V gene TRBV20-1 combines with J gene TRBJ2-1, with 9 bases aligning to TRBD2. Trimming took 6 bases from V and 5 from J; bases not matched to a gene: 11. This CDR3 is 15 amino acids long. The germline gives CDR1 DFQATT, CDR2 SNEGSKA (reference sequence). The CDR3 reads CSARGAGGPNNEQFF. The CDR3 DNA reads TGCAGTGCCCGGGGGGCGGGAGGGCCGAACAATGAGCAGTTCTTC.

This clonotype was detected many times. The J gene is TRBJ2-7, the V gene TRBV18; D is possibly TRBD1 or TRBD2 (5 bases each). Looked up from germline, CDR1 is KGHSH and CDR2 is LQKENI. Between the trimmed V and J ends, which lost 3 bases and 5 bases, there was a span of 11 bases. CDR3 length equals 13 residues. The CDR3 nucleotides are TGTGCCAGCTCACCGCGGAGAGGGGACGAGCAGTACTTC. Encoded protein: CASSPRRGDEQYF.